The sequence of this T cell receptor beta chain was determined in a study of graft-versus-host responses after intestinal transplantation. As for this clone: Its antigen is currently unknown.

Only in-frame clones appear in the TCRdb table, and some are missing; sequencing was by immunoSEQ multiplex PCR. The sample includes 85,000 to 100,000 clones, about 90% of them seen just once. The TCR originated in a human donor who was the organ donor for an intestinal transplant. Here the sequenced sample was unstimulated CD8+ T cells sorted from spleen or lymph node cells, taken before transplant.

The CDR3 here is CATRQGDTEAFF. The CDR3 region has the DNA TGTGCCACCAGACAGGGGGACACTGAAGCTTTCTTT. The chain recombines TRBV27 with TRBJ1-1, with 9 positions matching TRBD1. V dropped 10 bases and J dropped 3; count of bases not matched to a gene: 3. Germline CDR1 and CDR2: MNHEY and SMNVEV (reference sequence). The CDR3 is 12 amino acids.